This is a list of T cell receptor beta chains from one sample in a study of CD8 T cells in ankylosing spondylitis. TCRdb fed the 5' RACE reads into MiXCR, producing one record per CDR3 protein. The table lists 400,000 to 450,000 distinct CDR3 sequences, roughly 18% of them singletons, with approximately 1% in the top ten. The sequenced material came from blood, either unsorted or a sorted T cell fraction (not recorded which). The source is a male donor with ankylosing spondylitis. Each CDR3 is given with its conserved first and last residue. The D gene is left open where the match is weak. Clone size is stated in some rows and not others, as once, few, many or a class when expanded.

D gene,V gene,J gene,clone size,CDR3 DNA,CDR3 protein
.,TRBV5-1,TRBJ1-1,.,TGCGCCAGCAGCCAGCGGGGGGGGCCCACTGAAGCTTTCTTT,CASSQRGGPTEAFF
.,TRBV5-1,TRBJ2-2,.,TGCGCCAGCAGCTTGGCCTCAGGCGCCACCGGGGAGCTGTTTTTT,CASSLASGATGELFF
TRBD1,TRBV20-1,TRBJ1-2,.,TGCAGTGCTAGAAACCGTCAGGGGGCGCCTAACTATGGCTACACCTTC,CSARNRQGAPNYGYTF
.,TRBV20-1,TRBJ2-5,few,TGCAGTGCTACGGGACCAAATCAAGAGACCCAGTACTTC,CSATGPNQETQYF
TRBD1,TRBV2,TRBJ2-5,.,TGTGCCAGCTCACTTGAACAGGGGGTTGGAGAGACCCAGTACTTC,CASSLEQGVGETQYF
.,TRBV12-5,TRBJ2-7,.,TGTGCTAGTGGTTTGTCCCCCGGTCCAGGAGCCTACGAGCAGTACTTC,CASGLSPGPGAYEQYF
.,TRBV6-5,TRBJ2-5,.,TGTGCCAGCAGTTACTCTAAGGGGCTCGTCGAAGAGACCCAGTACTTC,CASSYSKGLVEETQYF
TRBD2,TRBV7-7,TRBJ2-1,many,TGTGCCAGCAGCTTAGTAGCGGGGAGCTCCTACAATGAGCAGTTCTTC,CASSLVAGSSYNEQFF
TRBD1,TRBV10-3,TRBJ1-2,many,TGTGCCATCAGTGAGTCTACAGGGGGTAACTATGGCTACACCTTC,CAISESTGGNYGYTF
.,TRBV11-2,TRBJ1-5,.,TGTGCCAGCAGCTTAGAGGTCCCAAAGGGCAGGGGAAGGCAGCCCCAGCATTTT,CASSLEVPKGRGRQPQHF
TRBD1,TRBV6-1,TRBJ1-1,few,TGTGCCAGCAGTGGGATTTCGGCAGGGGGTGGCACTGAAGCTTTCTTT,CASSGISAGGGTEAFF
.,TRBV12-3/TRBV12-4,TRBJ2-1,many,TGTGCCAGCAGTCTCCTCCACAATGAGCAGTTCTTC,CASSLLHNEQFF
TRBD2,TRBV6-2/TRBV6-3,TRBJ2-1,.,TGTGCCAGCAGTTACTCGAGGTCGACTAGCGGGATCCTGTACAATGAGCAGTTCTTC,CASSYSRSTSGILYNEQFF
.,TRBV7-2,TRBJ1-1,.,TGTGCCAGCAGAGGGGAGGGCTTGGGCACTGAAGCTTTCTTT,CASRGEGLGTEAFF
TRBD2,TRBV5-1,TRBJ2-2,many,TGCGCCAGCACCCACGGAGGACTAGCGGGTAACACCGGGGAGCTGTTTTTT,CASTHGGLAGNTGELFF
.,TRBV4-3,TRBJ2-2,many,TGCGCCAGCAGCCAAGAAGCTAACACCGGGGAGCTGTTTTTT,CASSQEANTGELFF
TRBD2,TRBV15,TRBJ2-1,few,TGTGCCACCAGCAGAAGGACTAGCGCTTACAATGAGCAGTTCTTC,CATSRRTSAYNEQFF
TRBD1,TRBV12-3/TRBV12-4,TRBJ1-5,.,TGTGCCAGCAGCAGGGACAGGGCGGGTAATCAGCCCCAGCATTTT,CASSRDRAGNQPQHF
.,TRBV4-2,TRBJ2-2,few,TGTGCCAGCAGCACGGAACGCGGGGAGCTGTTTTTT,CASSTERGELFF
TRBD1,TRBV5-1,TRBJ1-1,many,TGCGCCAGCAAACGGGACAGCTCCATGAACACTGAAGCTTTCTTT,CASKRDSSMNTEAFF
.,TRBV10-2,TRBJ2-1,few,TGCGCCAGCAGTGAGTCCTGGGGCGAGCAGTTCTTC,CASSESWGEQFF
.,TRBV5-5,TRBJ1-2,many,TGTGCCAGCAGCTTGCCAGGGACAACCAATGGCTACACCTTC,CASSLPGTTNGYTF
.,TRBV6-1,TRBJ1-5,few,TGTGCCAGCAGCCCTGCGGGGGTATGGAGCAATCAGCCCCAGCATTTT,CASSPAGVWSNQPQHF
TRBD1,TRBV20-1,TRBJ1-2,few,TGCAGTGCTGGCCCCCGACAGGGGGCGGGGAGTGGCTACACCTTC,CSAGPRQGAGSGYTF
.,TRBV12-3/TRBV12-4,TRBJ2-1,many,TGTGCCAGCAGTTTACTTGAAGGGAATGAGCAGTTCTTC,CASSLLEGNEQFF
.,TRBV12-3/TRBV12-4,TRBJ1-1,many,TGTGCCAGCAGTCCCCCGGGTCAAAGAGCTTTCTTT,CASSPPGQRAFF
.,TRBV20-1,TRBJ2-1,.,TGCAGTGCTTCTTACTACAATGAGCAGTTCTTC,CSASYYNEQFF